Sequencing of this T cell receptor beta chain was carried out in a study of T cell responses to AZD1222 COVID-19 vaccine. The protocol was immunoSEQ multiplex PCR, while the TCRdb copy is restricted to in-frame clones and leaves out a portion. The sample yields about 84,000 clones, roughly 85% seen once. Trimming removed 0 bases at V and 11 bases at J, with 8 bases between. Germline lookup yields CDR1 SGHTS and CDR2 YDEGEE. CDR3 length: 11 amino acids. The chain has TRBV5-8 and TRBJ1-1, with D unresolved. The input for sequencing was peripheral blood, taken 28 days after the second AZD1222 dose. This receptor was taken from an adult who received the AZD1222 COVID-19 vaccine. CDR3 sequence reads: CASSLDLRAFF. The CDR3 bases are TGTGCCAGCAGCTTGGATTTGCGCGCTTTCTTT.